This T cell receptor (beta chain) was observed in a study of blood T cell repertoires in COVID-19. Study in general: T cells, B-cell-depleted T cells, or PBMCs supplied cDNA or gDNA.

Method: immunoSEQ multiplex PCR; TCRdb's copy keeps in-frame clones and lacks some. The sample has some 14,000 clones; around 80% are singletons. This clone is deemed medium-sized. The germline CDR1 and CDR2 sequences are LNHDA and SQIVND (reference sequence). V shed 7 bases, J shed 5 bases, and the junction held 4 bases outside the gene matches. The CDR3 covers 12 residues. This TCR came from a human donor in a cohort sampled during active COVID-19. The chain recombines TRBV19 with TRBJ1-2; 7 bases are a match to TRBD1. The specimen was peripheral blood. The CDR3 coding sequence is TGTGCCAGTACCCCGGACAGGTATGGCTACACCTTC. It translates to CASTPDRYGYTF.